This TCR beta chain was documented in a study of blood T cell repertoires in COVID-19. At the level of the study: Samples taken during acute and convalescent COVID-19 were collected in the United States, Italy and Spain. T cells, B-cell-depleted T cells, or PBMCs supplied cDNA or gDNA.

Here immunoSEQ multiplex PCR was the method, and the copy in TCRdb shows in-frame clones only, minus some. Here the sample spans 400,000 to 500,000 clones, 86% being singletons. There are 19 residues in the CDR3. CDR1 and CDR2 (germline): MNHEY, SVGEGT. Trimming removed 2 bases from V and 5 bases from J; junction bases left unmatched: 18. Sequencing was done on a sample of peripheral blood. The V call is TRBV6-2 or TRBV6-3, the J call TRBJ2-3, with TRBD1 identical over 8 bases. The clonotype comes from a woman aged 25 to 39 with active or convalescent COVID-19. CDR3 amino acids: CASSYGRGPGRGRGDTQYF. In nucleotides, the CDR3 is TGTGCCAGCAGTTACGGCAGGGGGCCAGGCCGAGGTAGGGGAGATACGCAGTATTTT.